The rows below give T cell receptor beta chains drawn from one sample of a study of cytomegalovirus exposure and HLA in healthy donors. Produced via immunoSEQ multiplex PCR; TCRdb's table is partial and in-frame only. The sample lists approximately 150,000 clones, roughly three quarters occurring once. Sequenced material: PBMCs. These receptors all come from a male donor in good health and CMV-seropositive. The conserved cysteine and the conserved F or W are not part of the CDR3 here. The D gene is left open where the match is weak.

>TRBD2|TRBV4-1|TRBJ2-7|16
ASSHRPHLAGVHYEQY
>TRBD1|TRBV14|TRBJ2-3|13
ASSRTGGSTDTQY
>.|TRBV7-3|TRBJ2-2|15
AIRGAKQGWGPGELF
>.|TRBV19|TRBJ1-5|12
ASSIRGGGQPQH
>.|TRBV7-2|TRBJ2-3|12
ASRGASATDTQY
>TRBD1|TRBV4-2|TRBJ1-4|14
ASSQETGTGNEKLF
>TRBD1|TRBV7-9|TRBJ1-1|15
ASSPEGTGIMNTEAF
>.|TRBV9|TRBJ2-3|13
ASSVGTLSTDTQY
>.|TRBV29-1|TRBJ1-4|13
SGRAGASTNEKLF
>.|TRBV20-1|TRBJ2-7|9
SASSSYEQY
>TRBD1|TRBV27|TRBJ1-1|12
ASSFGQGNTEAF
>.|TRBV7-8|TRBJ1-1|14
ASSPRTGQRDTEAF
>.|TRBV5-1|TRBJ1-1|12
ASSLVRSGLEAF
>.|TRBV6-6|TRBJ2-3|12
ASSYLGGTDTQY
>.|TRBV2|TRBJ2-5|13
ASSLQGRLKETQY